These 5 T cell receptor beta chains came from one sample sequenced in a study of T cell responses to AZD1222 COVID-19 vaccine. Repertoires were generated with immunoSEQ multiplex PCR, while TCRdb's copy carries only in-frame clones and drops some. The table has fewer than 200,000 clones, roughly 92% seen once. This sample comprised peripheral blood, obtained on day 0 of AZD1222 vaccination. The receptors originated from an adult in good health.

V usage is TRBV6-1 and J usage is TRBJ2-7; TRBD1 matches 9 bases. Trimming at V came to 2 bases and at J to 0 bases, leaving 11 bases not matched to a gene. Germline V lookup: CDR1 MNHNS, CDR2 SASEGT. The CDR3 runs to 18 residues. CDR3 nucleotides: TGTGCCAGCAGTGAACCAGTTACCGGGACAGGGACCTCCTACGAGCAGTACTTC. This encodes CASSEPVTGTGTSYEQYF.

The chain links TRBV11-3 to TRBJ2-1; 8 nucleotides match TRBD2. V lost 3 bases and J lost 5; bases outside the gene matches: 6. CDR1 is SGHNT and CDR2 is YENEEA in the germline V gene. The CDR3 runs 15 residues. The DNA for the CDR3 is TGTGCCAGCAGCTTGGGCGGGGGGCCCAACAATGAGCAGTTCTTC. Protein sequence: CASSLGGGPNNEQFF.

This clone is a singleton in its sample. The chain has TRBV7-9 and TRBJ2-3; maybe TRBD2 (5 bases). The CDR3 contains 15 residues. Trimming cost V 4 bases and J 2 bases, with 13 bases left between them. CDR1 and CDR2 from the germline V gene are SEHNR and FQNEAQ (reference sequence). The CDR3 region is CASSYKTGITDTQYF. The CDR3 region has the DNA TGTGCCAGCAGCTACAAGACGGGGATCACAGATACGCAGTATTTT.

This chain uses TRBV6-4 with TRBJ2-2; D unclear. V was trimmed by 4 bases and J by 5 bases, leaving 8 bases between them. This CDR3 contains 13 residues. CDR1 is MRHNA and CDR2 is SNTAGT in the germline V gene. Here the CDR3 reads CASSALGTGELFF. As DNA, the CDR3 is TGTGCCAGCAGTGCTCTTGGGACCGGGGAGCTGTTTTTT.

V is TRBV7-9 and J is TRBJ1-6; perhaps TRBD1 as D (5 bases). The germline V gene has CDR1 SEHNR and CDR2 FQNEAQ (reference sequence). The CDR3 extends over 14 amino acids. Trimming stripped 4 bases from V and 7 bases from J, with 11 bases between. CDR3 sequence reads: CASSSRQKNSPLHF. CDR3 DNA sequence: TGTGCCAGCAGCTCGAGACAGAAAAATTCACCCCTCCACTTT.